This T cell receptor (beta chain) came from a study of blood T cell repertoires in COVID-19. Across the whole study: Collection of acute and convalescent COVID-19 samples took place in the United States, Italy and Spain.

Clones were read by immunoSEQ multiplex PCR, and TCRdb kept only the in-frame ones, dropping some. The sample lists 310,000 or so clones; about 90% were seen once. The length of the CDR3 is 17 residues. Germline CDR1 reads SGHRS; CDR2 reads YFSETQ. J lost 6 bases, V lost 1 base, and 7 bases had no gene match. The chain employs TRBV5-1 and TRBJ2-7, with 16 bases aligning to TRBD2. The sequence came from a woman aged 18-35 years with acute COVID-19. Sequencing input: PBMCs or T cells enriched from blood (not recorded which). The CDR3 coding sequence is TGCGCCAGCAGCTTGAGGGGACTAGCGGGAGGGGTTGGCGAGCAGTACTTC. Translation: CASSLRGLAGGVGEQYF.